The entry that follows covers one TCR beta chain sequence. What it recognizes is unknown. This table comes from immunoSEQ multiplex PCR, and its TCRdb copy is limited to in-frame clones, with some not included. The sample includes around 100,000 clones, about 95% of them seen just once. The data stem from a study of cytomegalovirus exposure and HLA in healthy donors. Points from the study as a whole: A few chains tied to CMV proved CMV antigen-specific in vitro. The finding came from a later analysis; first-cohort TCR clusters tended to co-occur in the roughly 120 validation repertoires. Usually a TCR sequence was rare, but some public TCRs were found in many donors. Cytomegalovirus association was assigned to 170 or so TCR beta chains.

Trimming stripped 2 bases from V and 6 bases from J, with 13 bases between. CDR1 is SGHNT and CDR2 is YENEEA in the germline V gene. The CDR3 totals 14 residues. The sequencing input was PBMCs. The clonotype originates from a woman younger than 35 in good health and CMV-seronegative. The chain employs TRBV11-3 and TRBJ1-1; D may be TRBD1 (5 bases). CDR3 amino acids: CASSLFGAGSEAFF. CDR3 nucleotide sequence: TGTGCCAGCAGCTTATTTGGGGCAGGATCTGAAGCTTTCTTT. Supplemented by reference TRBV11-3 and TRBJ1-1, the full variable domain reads EAGVVQSPRYKIIEKKQPVAFWCNPISGHNTLYWYLQNLGQGPELLIRYENEEAVDDSQLPKDRFSAERLKGVDSTLKIQPAELGDSAVYLCASSLFGAGSEAFFGQGTRLTVV.